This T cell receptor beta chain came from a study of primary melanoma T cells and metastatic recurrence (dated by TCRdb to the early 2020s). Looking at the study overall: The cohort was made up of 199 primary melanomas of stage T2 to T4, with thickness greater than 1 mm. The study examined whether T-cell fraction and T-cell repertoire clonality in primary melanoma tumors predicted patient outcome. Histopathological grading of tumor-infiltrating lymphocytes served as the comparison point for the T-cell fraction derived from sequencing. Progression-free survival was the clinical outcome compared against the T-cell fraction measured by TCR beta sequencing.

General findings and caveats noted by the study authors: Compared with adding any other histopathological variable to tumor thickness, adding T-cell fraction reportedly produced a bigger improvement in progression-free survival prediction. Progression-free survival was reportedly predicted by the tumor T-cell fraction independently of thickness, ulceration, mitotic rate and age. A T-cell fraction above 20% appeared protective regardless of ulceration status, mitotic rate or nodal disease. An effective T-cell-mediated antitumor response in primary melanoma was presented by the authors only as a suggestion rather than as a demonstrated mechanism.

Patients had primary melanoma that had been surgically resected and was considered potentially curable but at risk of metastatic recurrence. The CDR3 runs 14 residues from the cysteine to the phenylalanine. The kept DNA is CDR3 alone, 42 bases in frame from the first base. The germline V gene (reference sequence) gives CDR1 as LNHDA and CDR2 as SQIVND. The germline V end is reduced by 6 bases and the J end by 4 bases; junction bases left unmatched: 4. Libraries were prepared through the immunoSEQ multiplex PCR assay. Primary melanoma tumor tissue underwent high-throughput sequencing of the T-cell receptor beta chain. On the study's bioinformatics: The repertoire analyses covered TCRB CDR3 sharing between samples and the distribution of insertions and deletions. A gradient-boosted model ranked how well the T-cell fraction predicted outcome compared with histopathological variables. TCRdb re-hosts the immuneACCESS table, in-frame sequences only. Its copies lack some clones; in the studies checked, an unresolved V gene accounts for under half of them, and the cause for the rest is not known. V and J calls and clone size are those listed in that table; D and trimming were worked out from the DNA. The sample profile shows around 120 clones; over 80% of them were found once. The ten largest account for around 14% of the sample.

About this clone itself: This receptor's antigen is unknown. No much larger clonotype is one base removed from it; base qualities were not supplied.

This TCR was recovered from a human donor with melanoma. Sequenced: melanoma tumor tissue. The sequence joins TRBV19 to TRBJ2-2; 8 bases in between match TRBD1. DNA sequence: TGTGCCAGTAGCCGACAGGGGACCACCGGGGAGCTGTTTTTT. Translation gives CASSRQGTTGELFF.